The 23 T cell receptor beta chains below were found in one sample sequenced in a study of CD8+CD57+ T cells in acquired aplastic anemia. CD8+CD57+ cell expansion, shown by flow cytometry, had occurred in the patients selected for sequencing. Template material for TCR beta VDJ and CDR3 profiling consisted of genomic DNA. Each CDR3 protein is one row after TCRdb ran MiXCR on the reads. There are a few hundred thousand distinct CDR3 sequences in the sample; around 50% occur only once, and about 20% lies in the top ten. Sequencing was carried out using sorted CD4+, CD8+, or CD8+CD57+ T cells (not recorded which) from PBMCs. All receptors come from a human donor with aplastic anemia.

In nucleotides, the CDR3 is TGCAGTGCTAGGCTAGCGGGGGGAGGAGAGTACGAGCAGTACTTC. Translating gives CSARLAGGGEYEQYF. V is TRBV20-1 and J is TRBJ2-7; TRBD2 agrees at 11 bases. V lost 3 bases to trimming and J lost 4 bases; unmatched junction nucleotides: 8. Germline CDR1 is DFQATT and CDR2 is SNEGSKA (reference sequence). The CDR3 has 15 amino acids.

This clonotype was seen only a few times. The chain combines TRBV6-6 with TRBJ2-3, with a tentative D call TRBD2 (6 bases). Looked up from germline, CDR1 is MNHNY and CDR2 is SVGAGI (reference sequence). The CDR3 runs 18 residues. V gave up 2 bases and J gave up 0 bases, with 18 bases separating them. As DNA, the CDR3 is TGTGCCAGCAGTTACCCCCGGCGGGGAATGGAAAGCACAGATACGCAGTATTTT. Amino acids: CASSYPRRGMESTDTQYF.

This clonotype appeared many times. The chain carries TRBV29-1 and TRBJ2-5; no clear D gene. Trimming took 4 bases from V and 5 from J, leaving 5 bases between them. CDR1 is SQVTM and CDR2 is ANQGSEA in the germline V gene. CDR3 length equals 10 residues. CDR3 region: CSVASETQYF. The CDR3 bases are TGCAGCGTTGCTTCGGAGACCCAGTACTTC.

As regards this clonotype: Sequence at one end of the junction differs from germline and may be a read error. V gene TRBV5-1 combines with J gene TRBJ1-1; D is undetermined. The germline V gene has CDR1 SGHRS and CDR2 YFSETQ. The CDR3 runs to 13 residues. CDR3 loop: CATSGEGGTEAFF. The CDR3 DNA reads TGCGCCACCAGCGGGGAAGGTGGCACTGAAGCTTTCTTT.

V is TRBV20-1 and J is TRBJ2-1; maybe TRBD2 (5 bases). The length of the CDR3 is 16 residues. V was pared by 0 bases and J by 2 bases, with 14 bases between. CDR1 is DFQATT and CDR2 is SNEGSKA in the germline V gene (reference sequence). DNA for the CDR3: TGCAGTGCTAGAGATGGCGGGCCCGGAGCCTACAATGAGCAGTTCTTC. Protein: CSARDGGPGAYNEQFF.

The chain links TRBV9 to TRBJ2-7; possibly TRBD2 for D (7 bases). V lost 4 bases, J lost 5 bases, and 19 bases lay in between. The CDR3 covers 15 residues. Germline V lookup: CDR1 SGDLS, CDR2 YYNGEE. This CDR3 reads CASSMLGGGSDEQYF. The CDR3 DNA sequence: TGTGCCAGCAGCATGTTAGGGGGGGGGTCTGACGAGCAGTACTTC. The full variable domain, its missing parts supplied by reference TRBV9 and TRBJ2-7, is DSGVTQTPKHLITATGQRVTLRCSPRSGDLSVYWYQQSLDQGLQFLIQYYNGEERAKGNILERFSAQQFPDLHSELNLSSLELGDSALYFCASSMLGGGSDEQYFGPGTRLTVT.

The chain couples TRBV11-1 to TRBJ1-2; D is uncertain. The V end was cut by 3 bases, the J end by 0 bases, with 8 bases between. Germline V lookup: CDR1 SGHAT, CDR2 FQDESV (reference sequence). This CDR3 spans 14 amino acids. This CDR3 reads CASSLFAANYGYTF. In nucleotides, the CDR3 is TGTGCCAGCAGCTTGTTTGCCGCTAACTATGGCTACACCTTC.

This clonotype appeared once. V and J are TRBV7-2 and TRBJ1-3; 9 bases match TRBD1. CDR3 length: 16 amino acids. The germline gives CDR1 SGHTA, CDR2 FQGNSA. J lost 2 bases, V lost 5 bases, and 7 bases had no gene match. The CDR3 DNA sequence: TGTGCCAGCAGCAGGACAGGGGACACCGCTGGAAACACCATATATTTT. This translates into CASSRTGDTAGNTIYF.

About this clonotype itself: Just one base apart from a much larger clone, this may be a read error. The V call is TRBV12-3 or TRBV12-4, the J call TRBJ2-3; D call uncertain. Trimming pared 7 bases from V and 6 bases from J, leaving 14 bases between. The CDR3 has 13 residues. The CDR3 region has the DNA TGTGCCAGCAATTTTAACCCCTCGGATACGCAGTATTTT. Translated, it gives CASNFNPSDTQYF.

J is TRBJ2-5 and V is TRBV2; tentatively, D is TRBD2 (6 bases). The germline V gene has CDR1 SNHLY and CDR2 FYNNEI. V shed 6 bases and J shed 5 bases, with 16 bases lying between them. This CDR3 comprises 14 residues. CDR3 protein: CASSPTGDSETQYF. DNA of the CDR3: TGTGCCAGCAGCCCCACTGGGGACTCGGAGACCCAGTACTTC. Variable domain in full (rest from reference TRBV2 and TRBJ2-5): EPEVTQTPSHQVTQMGQEVILRCVPISNHLYFYWYRQILGQKVEFLVSFYNNEISEKSEIFDDQFSVERPDGSNFTLKIRSTKLEDSAMYFCASSPTGDSETQYFGPGTRLLVL.

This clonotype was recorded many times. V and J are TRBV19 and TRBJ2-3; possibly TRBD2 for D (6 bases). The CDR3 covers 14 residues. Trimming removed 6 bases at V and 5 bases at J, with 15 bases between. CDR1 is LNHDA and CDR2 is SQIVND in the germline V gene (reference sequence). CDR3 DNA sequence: TGTGCCAGTAGCTTGGGGCAGGGAGGAGATACGCAGTATTTT. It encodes CASSLGQGGDTQYF.

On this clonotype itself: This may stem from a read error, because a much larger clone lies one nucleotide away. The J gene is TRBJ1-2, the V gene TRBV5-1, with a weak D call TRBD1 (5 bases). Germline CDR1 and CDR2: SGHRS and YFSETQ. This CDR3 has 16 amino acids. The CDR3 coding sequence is TGCGTCAGCGGCTTGGGTGTGGTGGGGACGAGGGATGGCTACACCTTC. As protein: CVSGLGVVGTRDGYTF.

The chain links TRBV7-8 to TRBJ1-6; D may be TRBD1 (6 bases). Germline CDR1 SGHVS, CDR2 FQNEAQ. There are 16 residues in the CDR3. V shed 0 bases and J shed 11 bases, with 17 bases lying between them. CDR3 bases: TGTGCCAGCAGCTTAGCTTCTGGCAGGGGTAAGACACCCCTCCACTTT. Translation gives CASSLASGRGKTPLHF.

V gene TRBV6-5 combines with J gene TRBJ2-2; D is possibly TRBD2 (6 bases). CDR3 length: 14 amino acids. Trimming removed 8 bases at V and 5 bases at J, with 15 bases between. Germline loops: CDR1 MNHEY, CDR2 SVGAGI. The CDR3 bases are TGTGCCAGCCGGGGCGGGGTTCCTACCGGGGAGCTGTTTTTT. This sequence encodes CASRGGVPTGELFF.

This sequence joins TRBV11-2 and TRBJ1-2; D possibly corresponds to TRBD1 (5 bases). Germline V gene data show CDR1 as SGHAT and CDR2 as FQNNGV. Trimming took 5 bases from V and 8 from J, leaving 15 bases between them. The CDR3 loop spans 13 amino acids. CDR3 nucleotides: TGTGCCAGCAGCCAGAGGGACCTGGGCGGCTACACCTTC. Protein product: CASSQRDLGGYTF.

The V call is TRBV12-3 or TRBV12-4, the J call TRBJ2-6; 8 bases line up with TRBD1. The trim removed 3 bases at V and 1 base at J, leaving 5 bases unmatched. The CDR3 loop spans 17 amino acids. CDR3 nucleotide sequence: TGTGCCAGCAGTTTTTTGACAGGGGCGTCTGGGGCCAACGTCCTGACTTTC. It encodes CASSFLTGASGANVLTF.

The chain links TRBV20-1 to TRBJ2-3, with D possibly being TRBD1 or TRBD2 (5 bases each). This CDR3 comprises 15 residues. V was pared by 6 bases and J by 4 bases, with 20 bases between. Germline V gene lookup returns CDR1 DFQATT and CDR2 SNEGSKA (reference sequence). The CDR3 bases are TGCAGTGCCAGCCTCGGGGCCGGTCTAGCAGATACGCAGTATTTT. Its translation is CSASLGAGLADTQYF.

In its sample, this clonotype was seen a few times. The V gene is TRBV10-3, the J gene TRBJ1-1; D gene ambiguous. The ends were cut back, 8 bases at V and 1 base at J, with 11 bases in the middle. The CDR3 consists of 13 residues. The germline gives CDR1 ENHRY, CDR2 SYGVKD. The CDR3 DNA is TGTGCCATCCAATCCCAGGCGAACACTGAAGCTTTCTTT. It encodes CAIQSQANTEAFF.

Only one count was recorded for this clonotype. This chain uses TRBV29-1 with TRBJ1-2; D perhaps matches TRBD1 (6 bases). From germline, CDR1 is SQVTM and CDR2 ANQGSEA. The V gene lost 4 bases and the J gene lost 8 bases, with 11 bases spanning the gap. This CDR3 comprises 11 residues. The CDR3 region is CSVGEGGGYTF. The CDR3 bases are TGCAGCGTTGGGGAAGGGGGGGGCTACACCTTC.

CDR3 protein: CASSLPSGTGAVGTGELFF. The CDR3 nucleotides read TGTGCCAGCAGCCTCCCCTCCGGGACAGGGGCGGTAGGCACCGGGGAGCTGTTTTTT. V gene TRBV28 combines with J gene TRBJ2-2, with 10 bases identical to TRBD1. J lost 4 bases, V lost 6 bases, and 17 bases had no gene match. The CDR3 has 19 residues. Germline V gene sequence: CDR1 MDHEN, CDR2 SYDVKM.

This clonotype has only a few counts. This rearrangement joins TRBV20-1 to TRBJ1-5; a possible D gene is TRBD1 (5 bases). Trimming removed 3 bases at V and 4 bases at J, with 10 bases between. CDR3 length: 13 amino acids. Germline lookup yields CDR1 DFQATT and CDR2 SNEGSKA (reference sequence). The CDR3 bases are TGCAGTGCTAGGCAAGACAGTAATCAGCCCCAGCATTTT. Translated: CSARQDSNQPQHF.

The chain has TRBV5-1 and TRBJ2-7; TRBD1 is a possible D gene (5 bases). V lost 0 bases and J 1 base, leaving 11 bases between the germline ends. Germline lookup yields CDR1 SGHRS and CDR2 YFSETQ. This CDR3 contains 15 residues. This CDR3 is CASSLGQGGSYEQYV. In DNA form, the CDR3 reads TGCGCCAGCAGCTTGGGTCAGGGCGGATCCTACGAGCAGTACGTC.

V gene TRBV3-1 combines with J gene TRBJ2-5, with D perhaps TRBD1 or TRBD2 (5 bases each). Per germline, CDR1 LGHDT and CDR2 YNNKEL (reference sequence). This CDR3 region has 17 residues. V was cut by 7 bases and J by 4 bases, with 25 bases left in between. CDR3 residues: CASTLRVGAGLLETQYF. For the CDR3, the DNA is TGTGCCAGCACCCTTCGAGTAGGGGCGGGTCTCTTAGAGACCCAGTACTTC.